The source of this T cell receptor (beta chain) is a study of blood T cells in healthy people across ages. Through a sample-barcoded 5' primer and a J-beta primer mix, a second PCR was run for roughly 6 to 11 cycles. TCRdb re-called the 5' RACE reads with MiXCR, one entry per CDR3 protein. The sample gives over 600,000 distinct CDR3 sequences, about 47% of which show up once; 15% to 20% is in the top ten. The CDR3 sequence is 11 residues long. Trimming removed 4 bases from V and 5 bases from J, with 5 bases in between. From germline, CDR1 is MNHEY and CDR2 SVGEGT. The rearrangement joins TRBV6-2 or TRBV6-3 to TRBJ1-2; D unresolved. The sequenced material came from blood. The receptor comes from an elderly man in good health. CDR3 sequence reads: CASSFEYGYTF. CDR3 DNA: TGTGCCAGCAGTTTCGAGTATGGCTACACCTTC.